This is a list of T cell receptor beta chains from one sample in a study of radiotherapy plus CTLA-4 blockade in lung cancer. Repertoires were generated with immunoSEQ multiplex PCR, while TCRdb's copy carries only in-frame clones and drops some. The sample records about 100,000 clones, 83% being singletons. Material: peripheral blood, obtained from a patient treated with radiotherapy plus ipilimumab. These receptors came from a human donor with non-small cell lung cancer who had stable disease on radiotherapy plus ipilimumab. The CDR3 runs from the conserved cysteine through the conserved F or W. The order of the fields is V gene, clone size, CDR3 protein. Clone size is shown for a subset of rows, as once, few, many or a class of expanded clone.

>TRBV6-6|NA
CASSYYRQETQYF
>TRBV29-1|NA
CSGWGQLGYGYTF
>TRBV9|NA
CASSVSPSTYEQYF
>TRBV19|NA
CASLELAGVPNTGELFF
>TRBV5-4|NA
CASSLLPGSYEQYF
>TRBV18|NA
CASSPGQGIGEQYF
>TRBV10-3|NA
CAISESLQGSNQPQHF
>TRBV5-6|once
CASSSLTGHREQYF
>TRBV15|once
CATSRDRAGEIYGYTF
>TRBV5-4|NA
CASSFSGSRYEQYF
>TRBV29-1|NA
CSVEAAYEQYF
>TRBV6-5|NA
CASSYDDGTLEAFF
>TRBV21-1|NA
CASSTHRGGGRVEIYEQYF
>TRBV19|few
CAVHRDGDTEAFF
>TRBV9|NA
CASSVEHLATEAFF
>TRBV9|NA
CASSVWGRGTGNTIYF
>TRBV5-4|NA
CASSRRWGDGGTEAFF
>TRBV5-1|NA
CASSLAVRGTAEAFF
>TRBV7-8|NA
CASTRQTGNTEAFF
>TRBV9|NA
CASSVKGGAGETQYF
>TRBV5-1|NA
CASSLVGIISTGELFF
>TRBV28|NA
CASSLSPGKEPQHF
>TRBV7-9|NA
CASSPFGRDTDTQYF
>TRBV19|NA
CASHRGGNSPLHF
>TRBV28|NA
CASSSGLSRSYEQYF
>TRBV27|once
CASSLSGTAGLLNTGELFF
>TRBV19|NA
CASSIEGRIHEQYF
>TRBV27|once
CASSSRGQGAVEQYF
>TRBV5-4|NA
CASSSGQGNTGELFF
>TRBV7-3|NA
CASSLDKRTQYF
>TRBV7-2|NA
CASSLQPHIAELYNEQFF
>TRBV11-2|NA
CASSPTGTSGRETQYF
>TRBV7-6|NA
CASSLVLRSREQYF
>TRBV19|once
CASSIGWEWRRTQYF
>TRBV5-8|NA
CASSPADSRSYEQYF
>TRBV6-5|NA
CASWAPTRYEQYF
>TRBV5-4|NA
CASSLGTGNQPQHF
>TRBV28|NA
CASSAGHSGANVLTF
>TRBV7-6|once
CASAAGGPIDTQYF
>TRBV2|NA
CASSEGGTSNQETQYF